These T cell receptor beta chains were read from a single sample in a study of shared clonotypes between healthy human individuals. The protocol was immunoSEQ multiplex PCR, while the TCRdb copy is restricted to in-frame clones and leaves out a portion. Here the sample spans around 1.5 million clones, around 98% being singletons. Material for sequencing was naive CD4+ T cells sorted from blood. The origin of the receptors is a man aged 25-40 years in good health. Each CDR3 is given with its conserved first and last residue. Each record gives: J gene, CDR3 length, D gene, clone size, V gene, CDR3 protein, CDR3 DNA. A D gene is named only where the DNA matches it firmly. A clone size is listed for some rows: how often the clone was seen (once, few, many), or a class if it is expanded.

TRBJ2-7	17	NA	NA	TRBV5-1	CASSLAYRTLLGSEQYF	TGCGCCAGCAGCTTGGCCTACAGGACCCTACTGGGCTCCGAGCAGTACTTC
TRBJ2-3	14	NA	NA	TRBV5-1	CASSRGALGDTQYF	TGCGCCAGCAGCCGAGGAGCCCTGGGAGATACGCAGTATTTT
TRBJ1-1	16	NA	NA	TRBV27	CASSLKSRGRNTEAFF	TGTGCCAGCAGTCTAAAATCCCGGGGGAGGAACACTGAAGCTTTCTTT
TRBJ1-2	15	TRBD1	NA	TRBV27	CASSPKQGADYGYTF	TGTGCCAGCAGTCCGAAACAGGGGGCGGACTATGGCTACACCTTC
TRBJ2-3	16	NA	NA	TRBV9	CASSVEGSRWGDTQYF	TGTGCCAGCAGCGTAGAAGGTTCGCGCTGGGGGGATACGCAGTATTTT
TRBJ2-1	15	TRBD2	NA	TRBV5-1	CASSPMLAGGNEQFF	TGCGCCAGCAGCCCGATGCTAGCGGGAGGCAATGAGCAGTTCTTC
TRBJ2-2	13	NA	NA	TRBV19	CASSIGNTGELFF	TGTGCCAGTAGTATCGGTAACACCGGGGAGCTGTTTTTT
TRBJ2-1	14	TRBD1	NA	TRBV18	CASSLGQGKNEQFF	TGTGCCAGCTCACTTGGACAGGGGAAAAATGAGCAGTTCTTC
TRBJ2-7	13	NA	NA	TRBV6-5	CASSRDRFYEQYF	TGTGCCAGCAGTCGGGACCGCTTCTACGAGCAGTACTTC
TRBJ2-2	17	NA	NA	TRBV19	CASSIDRTAKNTGELFF	TGTGCCAGTAGTATAGATCGGACGGCGAAGAACACCGGGGAGCTGTTTTTT
TRBJ2-3	15	TRBD1	once	TRBV19	CASSIPGGAGDTQYF	TGTGCCAGTAGTATCCCAGGGGGCGCGGGAGATACGCAGTATTTT
TRBJ2-2	16	NA	NA	TRBV27	CASSSRPGWHTGELFF	TGTGCCAGCAGTTCTCGACCGGGGTGGCACACCGGGGAGCTGTTTTTT
TRBJ2-1	16	NA	NA	TRBV5-1	CASSLEYSRGDNEQFF	TGCGCCAGCAGCTTGGAATATTCGCGTGGAGACAATGAGCAGTTCTTC
TRBJ2-1	16	NA	NA	TRBV7-6	CASSANPAVIYNEQFF	TGTGCCAGCAGCGCAAATCCAGCGGTAATCTACAATGAGCAGTTCTTC
TRBJ2-7	16	TRBD2	NA	TRBV7-2	CASSFEGTSGAYEQYF	TGTGCCAGCAGCTTCGAGGGGACTAGCGGGGCCTACGAGCAGTACTTC
TRBJ2-7	13	NA	NA	TRBV5-1	CASSWEFEYEQYF	TGCGCCAGCAGCTGGGAGTTTGAGTACGAGCAGTACTTC
TRBJ1-4	13	TRBD1	NA	TRBV7-9	CASRTGAGEKLFF	TGTGCCAGCCGCACAGGGGCAGGAGAAAAACTGTTTTTT
TRBJ2-1	16	TRBD2	NA	TRBV5-1	CASSFGTSGRLDEQFF	TGCGCCAGCAGCTTTGGGACTAGCGGGAGGTTGGATGAGCAGTTCTTC
TRBJ2-7	12	NA	NA	TRBV5-1	CASHAETYEQYF	TGCGCCAGCCACGCCGAGACCTACGAGCAGTACTTC
TRBJ2-2	16	TRBD2	NA	TRBV15	CATSRDVSGSGGELFF	TGTGCCACCAGCAGAGATGTTAGCGGGAGCGGCGGGGAGCTGTTTTTT
TRBJ1-5	15	NA	NA	TRBV15	CATSRDSGGNQPQHF	TGTGCCACCAGCAGAGACTCGGGCGGCAATCAGCCCCAGCATTTT
TRBJ2-7	14	TRBD2	NA	TRBV6-6	CASSRTRDSYEQYF	TGTGCCAGCAGCCGGACTAGGGATTCCTACGAGCAGTACTTC
TRBJ2-1	13	NA	NA	TRBV6-6	CASSLSEYNEQFF	TGTGCCAGCAGCCTCAGTGAATACAATGAGCAGTTCTTC
TRBJ2-2	14	NA	NA	TRBV28	CASRTPGSTGELFF	TGTGCCAGCAGGACCCCGGGGAGTACCGGGGAGCTGTTTTTT
TRBJ2-7	17	TRBD1	NA	TRBV5-1	CASSLEILGTGGGEQYF	TGCGCCAGCAGCTTGGAGATTTTGGGGACAGGGGGCGGCGAGCAGTACTTC
TRBJ1-2	15	NA	NA	TRBV28	CASSFLRRTDYGYTF	TGTGCCAGCAGTTTTCTACGTCGGACCGACTATGGCTACACCTTC
TRBJ2-7	15	NA	once	TRBV5-1	CASSYAAAGTYEQYF	TGCGCCAGCAGCTATGCGGCAGCTGGTACCTACGAGCAGTACTTC
TRBJ2-3	18	TRBD2	NA	TRBV7-2	CASSLLGVAGPEKDTQYF	TGTGCCAGCAGCCTCTTAGGGGTAGCGGGCCCCGAGAAAGATACGCAGTATTTT
TRBJ2-2	13	NA	NA	TRBV14	CASSLKTGGELFF	TGTGCCAGCAGCCTTAAGACTGGCGGGGAGCTGTTTTTT
TRBJ2-7	11	NA	NA	TRBV2	CASISSYEQYF	TGTGCCAGCATCTCTAGCTACGAGCAGTACTTC
TRBJ1-1	13	NA	NA	TRBV5-4	CASSPTGSTEAFF	TGTGCCAGCAGCCCCACAGGGAGTACTGAAGCTTTCTTT
TRBJ2-3	17	TRBD2	NA	TRBV7-2	CASSLQVGLAGGDTQYF	TGTGCCAGCAGCTTACAGGTTGGACTAGCGGGAGGAGATACGCAGTATTTT
TRBJ2-1	15	NA	NA	TRBV5-4	CASSQAIAVNNEQFF	TGTGCCAGCAGCCAAGCAATAGCGGTTAACAATGAGCAGTTCTTC
TRBJ2-7	14	NA	NA	TRBV5-4	CASSPEAQAYEQYF	TGTGCCAGCAGCCCGGAAGCGCAGGCCTACGAGCAGTACTTC
TRBJ2-1	15	NA	NA	TRBV5-6	CASTPRPRAWNEQFF	TGTGCCAGCACACCCCGCCCTCGAGCATGGAATGAGCAGTTCTTC
TRBJ1-3	13	NA	NA	TRBV29-1	CSVQGIYGNTIYF	TGCAGCGTACAGGGTATTTACGGAAACACCATATATTTT
TRBJ2-1	17	NA	NA	TRBV6-4	CASSDRFGGVGYNEQFF	TGTGCCAGCAGTGACCGTTTTGGCGGGGTGGGATACAATGAGCAGTTCTTC
TRBJ2-7	14	NA	NA	TRBV5-1	CASSSGLNSYEQYF	TGCGCCAGCAGCTCCGGCCTAAACTCCTACGAGCAGTACTTC
TRBJ2-7	16	NA	NA	TRBV4-2	CASSQVSGPFSYEQYF	TGTGCCAGCAGCCAAGTTTCCGGCCCTTTCTCCTACGAGCAGTACTTC
TRBJ2-7	15	NA	NA	TRBV7-2	CASSRRGRGLYEQYF	TGTGCCAGCAGTCGGCGAGGCAGAGGGCTCTACGAGCAGTACTTC
TRBJ2-7	12	NA	NA	TRBV7-9	CASSSLSHEQYF	TGTGCCAGCAGCTCTCTCTCCCACGAGCAGTACTTC
TRBJ2-2	13	NA	NA	TRBV19	CASSFLVSGELFF	TGTGCCAGTAGTTTCCTAGTTAGCGGGGAGCTGTTTTTT